This entry lists 2 T cell receptor beta chains sequenced from one sample in a study of persistence of HIV-infected CD4 T cells. Stimulation used about 9.2 ug/mL lysate from CMV-infected fibroblasts. CD40L/CD69 double-negative CD45RO-high memory CD4+ T cells were collected. These receptors are not linked to any known antigen. The immunoSEQ assay was version 4, run in survey mode. Assay: immunoSEQ multiplex PCR; the TCRdb copy retains only in-frame clones and omits some. The table records 37,000 or so clones, approximately 84% of them present only once. This sample comprised CD4+ T cells sorted from PBMCs after approximately 19-hour stimulation, obtained from a patient who received antiretroviral therapy. The receptors stem from an adult man with HIV who was CMV-seropositive.

This sequence joins TRBV3-1 (or the pseudogene TRBV3-2) and TRBJ2-7; 7 positions agree with TRBD2. The CDR3 consists of 13 residues. CDR1 LGHDT and CDR2 YNNKEL come from the germline V gene (reference sequence). V shed 5 bases and J 1 base; nucleotides not matched to a gene: 2. For the CDR3, the DNA is TGTGCCAGCAGCTCCGGGGGGTCCTACGAGCAGTACTTC. Translation gives CASSSGGSYEQYF.

This sequence joins TRBV5-1 and TRBJ2-4; no definite D call. Germline CDR1 is SGHRS and CDR2 is YFSETQ. This CDR3 has 14 amino acids. The V gene lost 4 bases and the J gene lost 14 bases, with 22 bases spanning the gap. The CDR3 bases are TGCGCCAGCAGCCCTATGACTGGGGAACCGCTGAAGTACTTC. It yields the protein CASSPMTGEPLKYF.